A selection of T cell receptor beta chains follows, all from one sample in a study of molecular identifiers for immune sequencing clone quantification. TCRdb redid the calling of the PCR reads with MiXCR, one entry per CDR3 protein. The sample lists 62,000 or so distinct CDR3 sequences, roughly 18% occurring once. Sequencing input: naive CD8+ T cells from blood, with Jurkat cell RNA spiked in. These receptors originate from a human donor in good health. Some libraries in this study had Jurkat cell RNA spiked in. CDR3s include the opening cysteine and the closing phenylalanine or tryptophan.

V gene: TRBV24-1
CDR3 protein: CATSDIYAGELFF

V gene: TRBV30
CDR3 protein: CAWTLDRGRYDEQFF

V gene: TRBV20-1
CDR3 protein: CSARGTLSYEQYF

V gene: TRBV6-5
CDR3 protein: CASSSHGSSGRAGAKTIQYF

V gene: TRBV7-6
CDR3 protein: CASTPSRFQETQYF

V gene: TRBV27
CDR3 protein: CASSLDASPYEQYF

V gene: TRBV27
CDR3 protein: CASSLGQPYEQHF

V gene: TRBV29-1
CDR3 protein: CSVETQESYEQYF

V gene: TRBV28
CDR3 protein: CASSAQGEKLTDTQYF

V gene: TRBV21-1
CDR3 protein: CASSKRGLSF

V gene: TRBV12-3/TRBV12-4
CDR3 protein: CASSSLGRLSSGNTIYF

V gene: TRBV7-6
CDR3 protein: CASGEGTNTEAFF

V gene: TRBV7-9
CDR3 protein: CASSLPRGIEATQYF

V gene: TRBV27
CDR3 protein: CASSLSVGCVQYF

V gene: TRBV7-9
CDR3 protein: CASSWTETHEKLFF

V gene: TRBV29-1
CDR3 protein: CSVEDMMGLAGGRQFF

V gene: TRBV27
CDR3 protein: CASSPVPTGGLQPQHF

V gene: TRBV24-1
CDR3 protein: CATSDRTGGNYGYTF

V gene: TRBV24-1
CDR3 protein: CATSDSGTANTEAFF

V gene: TRBV4-1
CDR3 protein: CASSQGLAGGGSMDTQYF

V gene: TRBV18
CDR3 protein: CASSPRREAEDEQFF

V gene: TRBV6-1
CDR3 protein: CASSENLDLGPEAFF

V gene: TRBV6-6
CDR3 protein: CAALGATEAFF

V gene: TRBV25-1
CDR3 protein: CASSDIGNTEAFF

V gene: TRBV11-2
CDR3 protein: CASSFTGGRTEAFF

V gene: TRBV5-3
CDR3 protein: CARSPALKRETQYF

V gene: TRBV20-1
CDR3 protein: CSARVRGYSYNEQFF

V gene: TRBV4-1
CDR3 protein: CASSQTSRDPPTEQFF

V gene: TRBV18
CDR3 protein: CASSPTFGVETYEQYF

V gene: TRBV27
CDR3 protein: CASNLTGLIYGYTF

V gene: TRBV27
CDR3 protein: CASSLWGPDSPLHF

V gene: TRBV29-1
CDR3 protein: CSVDGIEGEVTGELFF

V gene: TRBV12-3/TRBV12-4
CDR3 protein: CASSLIKNTEAFF

V gene: TRBV4-1
CDR3 protein: CASSPPGPYEQYF

V gene: TRBV7-9
CDR3 protein: CASSSTPAGLAPTRENIQYF

V gene: TRBV29-1
CDR3 protein: CSVEDRVGVGELFF